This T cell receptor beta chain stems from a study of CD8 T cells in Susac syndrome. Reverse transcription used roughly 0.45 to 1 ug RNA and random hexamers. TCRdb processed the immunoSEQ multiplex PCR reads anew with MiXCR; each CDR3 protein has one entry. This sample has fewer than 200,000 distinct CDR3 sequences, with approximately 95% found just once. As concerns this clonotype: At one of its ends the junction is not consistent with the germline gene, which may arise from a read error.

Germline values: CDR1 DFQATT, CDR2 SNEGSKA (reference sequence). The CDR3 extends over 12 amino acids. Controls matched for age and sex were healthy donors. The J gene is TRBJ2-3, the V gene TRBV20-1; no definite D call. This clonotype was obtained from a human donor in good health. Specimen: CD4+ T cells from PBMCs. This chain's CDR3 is CSATRTTYTQYF. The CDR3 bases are TGCAGTGCTACGCGGACCACATATACGCAGTATTTT.